Each of the 32 T cell receptor beta chains below was sequenced from the same sample in a study of cytotoxic CD8 clonotypes in ibrutinib-treated CLL. The assay was immunoSEQ multiplex PCR, and TCRdb's table has in-frame clones only and misses some. The table includes about 300,000 clones, roughly 76% detected once. The material sequenced was PBMCs, taken at disease progression, from a patient treated with ibrutinib. The receptors were gathered from a human donor with chronic lymphocytic leukemia.

The chain links TRBV6-6 to TRBJ2-1; D remains ambiguous. The V and J ends lost 2 bases and 6 bases respectively, with 14 bases between them. Germline V gene lookup returns CDR1 MNHNY and CDR2 SVGAGI (reference sequence). The CDR3 has 15 residues. The CDR3 loop reads CASSYRVAKGNEQFF. For the CDR3, the DNA is TGTGCCAGCAGTTACAGAGTGGCCAAGGGCAATGAGCAGTTCTTC.

On this clone itself: The same CDR3 arises from other DNA sequences in this sample as well. The V gene is TRBV5-1, the J gene TRBJ2-1; D perhaps matches TRBD1 (5 bases). CDR3 size: 12 residues. V was cut by 0 bases and J by 8 bases, with 6 bases left in between. Looked up from germline, CDR1 is SGHRS and CDR2 is YFSETQ. The CDR3 bases are TGCGCCAGCAGCTTGGAGGGGTATGAGCAGTTCTTC. It yields the protein CASSLEGYEQFF. The whole variable domain, remainder taken from reference TRBV5-1 and TRBJ2-1, is KAGVTQTPRYLIKTRGQQVTLSCSPISGHRSVSWYQQTPGQGLQFLFEYFSETQRNKGNFPGRFSGRQFSNSRSEMNVSTLELGDSALYLCASSLEGYEQFFGPGTRLTVL.

This clone was seen only a few times. CDR3 region: CASSREGHLNTEAFF. Here the CDR3 DNA reads TGCGCCAGCAGCCGTGAGGGACACCTGAACACTGAAGCTTTCTTT. V and J are TRBV4-1 and TRBJ1-1; TRBD1 might be the D (6 bases). Trimming cost V 4 bases and J 0 bases, with 12 bases left between them. This CDR3 spans 15 amino acids. Germline CDR1 reads MGHRA; CDR2 reads YSYEKL.

DNA for the CDR3: TGTGCCAGCAGTTACCGACAGGGATGGGGGGAGCAGTACTTC. Translation gives CASSYRQGWGEQYF. V gene TRBV28 combines with J gene TRBJ2-7, with 7 bases fitting TRBD1. The junction had 10 bases not matched to a gene; V was cut back by 4 bases and J by 7 bases. The CDR3 has 14 residues. Germline values: CDR1 MDHEN, CDR2 SYDVKM. Full variable domain (rest looked up from reference TRBV28 and TRBJ2-7): DVKVTQSSRYLVKRTGEKVFLECVQDMDHENMFWYRQDPGLGLRLIYFSYDVKMKEKGDIPEGYSVSREKKERFSLILESASTNQTSMYLCASSYRQGWGEQYFGPGTRLTVT.

The V gene is TRBV29-1, the J gene TRBJ1-5; 8 nucleotides agree with TRBD1. The CDR3 spans 12 residues. The germline V gene encodes CDR1 SQVTM and CDR2 ANQGSEA. J was trimmed by 4 bases and V by 5 bases; bases with no gene match: 1. CDR3 residues: CSVRTGNQPQHF. CDR3 DNA: TGCAGCGTTAGGACAGGGAATCAGCCCCAGCATTTT.

The table lists this clone with a few counts. The chain links TRBV27 to TRBJ2-5; TRBD2 agrees at 8 bases. CDR1 and CDR2 (germline): MNHEY, SMNVEV (reference sequence). Trimming removed 4 bases from V and 4 bases from J; junction bases left unmatched: 8. The CDR3 is made up of 15 amino acids. In nucleotides, the CDR3 is TGTGCCAGCAGTTCTAGCGGGCCCCGACCAGAGACCCAGTACTTC. Its protein product is CASSSSGPRPETQYF.

A few counts support this clone. J is TRBJ2-7 and V is TRBV5-4, with 7 bases identical to TRBD1. CDR1 is SGHNT, CDR2 YYREEE, per germline (reference sequence). V lost 3 bases, J lost 1 base, and 7 bases stayed unmatched. The CDR3 totals 15 residues. CDR3 DNA sequence: TGTGCCAGCAGCTCGAAGGGGGCAGGATCCTACGAGCAGTACTTC. Protein sequence: CASSSKGAGSYEQYF.

The genes are TRBV11-2 and TRBJ2-7; 8 nucleotides match TRBD1. The V gene's germline CDR1 is SGHAT and CDR2 FQNNGV. V lost 5 bases, J lost 4 bases, and 10 bases stayed unmatched. The CDR3 is 15 amino acids. DNA for the CDR3: TGTGCCAGCAGCCCCCGGTCGGACAGGGATTACGAGCAGTACTTC. Amino acids: CASSPRSDRDYEQYF.

The chain carries TRBV4-2 and TRBJ1-3, with D maybe TRBD1 (6 bases). V was trimmed by 1 base and J by 1 base, leaving 14 bases between them. The CDR3 consists of 17 residues. CDR1 is LGHNA, CDR2 YNFKEQ, per germline. The CDR3: CASSQVKGTFSGNTIYF. CDR3 DNA sequence: TGTGCCAGCAGCCAAGTTAAAGGGACATTTTCTGGAAACACCATATATTTT.

J is TRBJ2-7 and V is TRBV14; 9 nucleotides align to TRBD1. Germline trimming cut 7 bases from V and 1 base from J; bases unmatched to any gene: 5. This CDR3 spans 14 amino acids. Germline loops: CDR1 SGHDN, CDR2 FVKESK. CDR3 nucleotides: TGTGCCAGCAAGAGACAGGGGGGATCCTACGAGCAGTACTTC. Translated, it gives CASKRQGGSYEQYF.

The gene calls are TRBV27 and TRBJ2-5; 9 nucleotides match TRBD2. The V and J ends lost 5 bases and 5 bases, in that order; junction bases with no gene match: 6. CDR3 length: 14 residues. Germline V gene sequence: CDR1 MNHEY, CDR2 SMNVEV (reference sequence). Written as DNA, the CDR3 is TGTGCCAGCAGTCCCGGGACTAGCAGGGAGACCCAGTACTTC. It codes for CASSPGTSRETQYF.

V is TRBV4-1 and J is TRBJ1-4, with TRBD1 identical over 9 bases. CDR1 MGHRA and CDR2 YSYEKL come from the germline V gene. The CDR3 is 18 amino acids. V lost 2 bases to trimming and J lost 3 bases; unmatched junction nucleotides: 10. This CDR3 is CASSQRELGQGANEKLFF. CDR3 in DNA: TGCGCCAGCAGCCAACGGGAGTTGGGACAGGGAGCTAATGAAAAACTGTTTTTT.

This chain links TRBV6-5 with TRBJ2-7; possible D gene TRBD1, 5 bases. With 4 bases removed from V and 6 bases from J, the gap between germline ends came to 16 bases. The V gene's germline CDR1 is MNHEY and CDR2 SVGAGI. This CDR3 is built from 14 residues. The CDR3 protein is CASSFLIQGGEQYF. The CDR3 DNA reads as TGTGCCAGCAGTTTCCTCATCCAGGGTGGCGAGCAGTACTTC.

J is TRBJ1-2 and V is TRBV7-3; 8 bases are shared with TRBD1. Germline CDR1 is SGHTA and CDR2 is FQGTGA. The CDR3 loop spans 13 amino acids. V lost 5 bases to trimming and J lost 8 bases; unmatched junction nucleotides: 7. CDR3 loop: CASSPDRGRGYTF. DNA for the CDR3: TGTGCCAGCAGCCCTGACAGGGGCCGGGGCTACACCTTC.

The V gene is TRBV7-9, the J gene TRBJ2-1; D remains ambiguous. Looked up from germline, CDR1 is SEHNR and CDR2 is FQNEAQ (reference sequence). This CDR3 comprises 15 residues. Trimming took off 4 bases at V and 4 bases at J, with 14 bases between the two ends. CDR3 bases: TGTGCCAGCAGCTCCCAGGTCGGAGCGTACAATGAGCAGTTCTTC. Translating gives CASSSQVGAYNEQFF. The full variable domain, rest sourced from reference TRBV7-9 and TRBJ2-1, is DTGVSQNPRHKITKRGQNVTFRCDPISEHNRLYWYRQTLGQGPEFLTYFQNEAQLEKSRLLSDRFSAERPKGSFSTLEIQRTEQGDSAMYLCASSSQVGAYNEQFFGPGTRLTVL.

This clone was observed a handful of times. The rearrangement uses TRBV18 and TRBJ1-5; D perhaps matches TRBD1 (5 bases). Germline assignment: CDR1 KGHSH and CDR2 LQKENI. The CDR3 totals 13 residues. V dropped 6 bases and J dropped 3 bases, with 9 bases sitting between them. The CDR3 coding sequence is TGTGCCAGCTCCTTTGGACACAATCAGCCCCAGCATTTT. Protein product: CASSFGHNQPQHF.

The J gene is TRBJ2-5, the V gene TRBV2; TRBD2 matches at 8 bases. Losses at the gene ends were 9 bases for V and 2 bases for J; bases not matched to a gene: 11. The CDR3 has 15 residues. The V gene's germline CDR1 is SNHLY and CDR2 FYNNEI. The CDR3 is CASHLLRGGQETQYF. The CDR3 nucleotides read TGTGCCAGTCACCTTCTACGGGGGGGGCAAGAGACCCAGTACTTC.

The gene calls are TRBV2 and TRBJ2-5; D possibly uses TRBD1 or TRBD2 (6 bases each). V shed 3 bases and J shed 4 bases, with 18 bases lying between them. CDR1 is SNHLY, CDR2 FYNNEI, per germline. The CDR3 is 16 residues long. The CDR3 here is CASSDLGRGGRETQYF. The CDR3 nucleotides are TGTGCCAGCAGTGATCTGGGGAGAGGGGGGCGAGAGACCCAGTACTTC.

The chain is built from TRBV9 and TRBJ2-3; 14 bases map to TRBD2. The germline gives CDR1 SGDLS, CDR2 YYNGEE. This CDR3 has 14 amino acids. V shed 3 bases, J shed 9 bases, and the junction held 3 bases outside the gene matches. The CDR3 here is CASSAGLAGETQYF. In nucleotides, the CDR3 is TGTGCCAGCAGCGCGGGACTAGCGGGAGAGACGCAGTATTTT.

In its sample, this clone was seen a few times. V is TRBV19 and J is TRBJ1-6; 8 nucleotides match TRBD1. J was trimmed by 7 bases and V by 5 bases; bases with no gene match: 10. This CDR3 has 16 residues. Per germline, CDR1 LNHDA and CDR2 SQIVND (reference sequence). The CDR3 loop reads CASSGSGTGLNSPLHF. CDR3 bases: TGTGCCAGTAGTGGATCCGGGACAGGCCTAAATTCACCCCTCCACTTT.

The J gene is TRBJ1-2, the V gene TRBV6-1; 9 bases are a match to TRBD1. Germline CDR1 and CDR2: MNHNS and SASEGT. The CDR3 covers 15 residues. After removal of 7 bases from V and 4 bases from J, the junction contained 10 bases not matched to a gene. The CDR3 DNA reads TGTGCCAGCACCAGACAGGGGGGCAAATCCTATGGCTACACCTTC. It yields the protein CASTRQGGKSYGYTF.

V usage is TRBV29-1 and J usage is TRBJ2-2, with D possibly being TRBD1 (5 bases). Germline values: CDR1 SQVTM, CDR2 ANQGSEA. The CDR3 runs 13 residues. V was clipped by 1 base and J by 4 bases, with 7 bases between them. The CDR3 loop is CSVEGGITGELFF. In nucleotides, the CDR3 is TGCAGCGTTGAAGGGGGCATCACCGGGGAGCTGTTTTTT.

V is TRBV6-6 and J is TRBJ1-5; no clear D. Germline V gene sequence: CDR1 MNHNY, CDR2 SVGAGI (reference sequence). Trimming pared 0 bases from V and 3 bases from J, leaving 3 bases between. CDR3 length: 13 amino acids. CDR3 bases: TGTGCCAGCAGTTACTCCGACAATCAGCCCCAGCATTTT. Translated, it gives CASSYSDNQPQHF.

The sample holds a few counts of this clone. The rearrangement links TRBV21-1 to TRBJ1-2; the D call in the table, TRBD1, was not verified against the DNA. TRBV21-1 is a pseudogene. The length of the CDR3 is 10 residues. The CDR3 DNA follows: TGTGCCAGCAGCGCCAGGGGCTACACCTTC. This translates into CASSARGYTF.

The chain couples TRBV29-1 to TRBJ2-7; no clear D gene. Germline CDR1 is SQVTM and CDR2 is ANQGSEA. Trimming pared 2 bases from V and 4 bases from J, leaving 12 bases between. The CDR3 contains 13 residues. CDR3 sequence (DNA): TGCAGCGTTGAAAGTGACGGACGATACGAGCAGTACTTC. This gives the protein CSVESDGRYEQYF.

This clone was counted only a few times. The gene calls are TRBV5-1 and TRBJ1-1; D not resolved. The germline gives CDR1 SGHRS, CDR2 YFSETQ. Between the trimmed V and J ends, which lost 0 bases and 7 bases, there was a span of 13 bases. The CDR3 loop spans 14 amino acids. The CDR3 DNA reads as TGCGCCAGCAGCTTGGAAGCTGACTCGGATGAAGCTTTCTTT. Amino acid sequence: CASSLEADSDEAFF.

The V and J genes are TRBV19 and TRBJ1-1; D gene uncertain. Germline loops: CDR1 LNHDA, CDR2 SQIVND (reference sequence). The ends were cut back, 3 bases at V and 8 bases at J, with 10 bases in the middle. This CDR3 has 12 amino acids. This CDR3 is CASSIVPDEAFF. In DNA form, the CDR3 reads TGTGCCAGTAGTATTGTCCCGGACGAAGCTTTCTTT.

This chain links TRBV5-4 with TRBJ2-5; D may be TRBD2 (5 bases). The CDR3 is 13 residues long. The V end was cut by 0 bases, the J end by 5 bases, with 8 bases between. Germline V gene sequence: CDR1 SGHNT, CDR2 YYREEE (reference sequence). Here the CDR3 DNA reads TGTGCCAGCAGCTTGGCGGGATGGGAGACCCAGTACTTC. This gives the protein CASSLAGWETQYF.

The chain's CDR3 is CASRTRVSEQYF. CDR3 nucleotide sequence: TGTGCCAGCAGGACCAGGGTATCCGAGCAGTACTTC. This chain joins TRBV6-5 and TRBJ2-7; perhaps TRBD1 as D (5 bases). V dropped 6 bases and J dropped 6 bases, with 12 bases sitting between them. Germline assignment: CDR1 MNHEY and CDR2 SVGAGI. This CDR3 is built from 12 residues.

The rearrangement links TRBV18 to TRBJ2-7; D might be TRBD2 (6 bases). This CDR3 region has 14 residues. Trimming removed 6 bases at V and 3 bases at J, with 15 bases between. Looked up from germline, CDR1 is KGHSH and CDR2 is LQKENI. CDR3 bases: TGTGCCAGCTCCTTAGCGGATACCGGCTACGAGCAGTACTTC. Its protein is CASSLADTGYEQYF. The full variable domain, completed using reference TRBV18 and TRBJ2-7, is NAGVMQNPRHLVRRRGQEARLRCSPMKGHSHVYWYRQLPEEGLKFMVYLQKENIIDESGMPKERFSAEFPKEGPSILRIQQVVRGDSAAYFCASSLADTGYEQYFGPGTRLTVT.

The V and J genes are TRBV7-2 and TRBJ2-7; the D gene could be TRBD1 or TRBD2 (5 bases each). The CDR3 is 14 residues long. Germline V gives CDR1 SGHTA, CDR2 FQGNSA. Deletions cut 6 bases from V and 1 base from J, with 13 bases between. The CDR3 sequence: CASRRVGTSYEQYF. The CDR3 DNA follows: TGTGCCAGCAGGCGGGTGGGGACGTCCTACGAGCAGTACTTC.

The J gene is TRBJ2-7, the V gene TRBV11-2; 7 bases fit TRBD1. J lost 4 bases, V lost 6 bases, and 9 bases had no gene match. CDR3 size: 14 residues. Germline V gives CDR1 SGHAT, CDR2 FQNNGV. DNA of the CDR3: TGTGCCAGCAGTTTTCTGGCAGGGGGTTACGAGCAGTACTTC. It is translated as CASSFLAGGYEQYF.